One sample yielded the 15 T cell receptor beta chains listed below, sequenced in a study of OX40 agonist ivuxolimab in advanced cancers. Library generation was performed with the immunoSEQ multiplex PCR assay. Imported from immuneACCESS, the table was reduced by TCRdb to in-frame sequences with V and J called. These copies leave out some clones; in studies compared against another copy, an unresolved V gene accounts for under half, and the cause of the remainder is not known. This sample holds some 94,000 clones; roughly 90% were observed only once. The biggest ten clones account for about 3.6% of the sample. This sample comprised CD4+ or CD8+ T cells sorted from blood, obtained in a trial of the OX40 agonist ivuxolimab. The origin of the receptors is an adult with an advanced solid tumor such as melanoma, head and neck, liver or kidney cancer.

V and J are TRBV19 and TRBJ2-7, with D possibly being TRBD2 (5 bases). There are 13 residues in the CDR3. V shed 9 bases and J shed 7 bases, with 19 bases lying between them. CDR1 LNHDA and CDR2 SQIVND come from the germline V gene (reference sequence). The CDR3 loop reads CASRGVTRREQYF. The DNA of the CDR3 is TGTGCCAGCCGTGGGGTCACCCGGAGGGAGCAGTACTTC.

This chain uses TRBV5-8 with TRBJ2-1; D remains ambiguous. Germline V gene data show CDR1 as SGHTS and CDR2 as YDEGEE. V was trimmed by 7 bases and J by 0 bases, leaving 14 bases between them. The CDR3 runs to 15 residues. The CDR3 is CASGLGSTSYNEQFF. The CDR3 coding sequence is TGTGCCAGCGGATTGGGTAGTACCTCCTACAATGAGCAGTTCTTC.

The chain combines TRBV2 with TRBJ1-1, with 10 positions matching TRBD1. V gave up 6 bases and J gave up 4 bases; unmatched junction bases: 11. The CDR3 runs 16 residues. The germline V gene encodes CDR1 SNHLY and CDR2 FYNNEI. Here the CDR3 reads CASRARQGAKSTEAFF. CDR3 bases: TGTGCCAGCAGGGCAAGACAGGGGGCGAAGAGCACTGAAGCTTTCTTT.

The chain couples TRBV2 to TRBJ1-5; D remains unclear. Germline-derived CDR1 and CDR2 are SNHLY and FYNNEI. This CDR3 is 14 amino acids long. The ends were cut back, 5 bases at V and 2 bases at J, with 10 bases in the middle. CDR3 nucleotides: TGTGCCAGCAGTACCTCCCCCGGCAATCAGCCCCAGCATTTT. This sequence encodes CASSTSPGNQPQHF.

The CDR3 reads CASSQDLWTSGRTDTQYF. In DNA form, the CDR3 reads TGTGCCAGCAGCCAAGATCTCTGGACTAGCGGGAGAACAGATACGCAGTATTTT. The chain couples TRBV14 to TRBJ2-3; 13 bases map to TRBD2. V was pared by 0 bases and J by 3 bases, with 6 bases of the junction left unmatched. The CDR3 contains 18 residues. Germline-derived CDR1 and CDR2 are SGHDN and FVKESK.

V is TRBV9 and J is TRBJ1-2; no clear D gene. The CDR3 is 12 amino acids. V was pared by 0 bases and J by 7 bases, with 7 bases between. Germline CDR1 is SGDLS and CDR2 is YYNGEE. The CDR3 reads CASSVGQSGYTF. The CDR3 DNA is TGTGCCAGCAGCGTAGGCCAGTCTGGCTACACCTTC.

CDR3 in amino acids: CASSYRRNPSYGGYTF. The DNA for the CDR3 is TGTGCCAGCAGTTACCGACGTAACCCGTCCTACGGGGGCTACACCTTC. The J gene is TRBJ1-2, the V gene TRBV6-5; D is undetermined. The germline gives CDR1 MNHEY, CDR2 SVGAGI. The CDR3 length is 16 residues. The V end lost 2 bases, the J end lost 8 bases, and 21 bases lay between the germline ends.

This chain uses TRBV9 with TRBJ2-7; 9 nucleotides match TRBD2. J lost 4 bases, V lost 0 bases, and 5 bases had no gene match. The CDR3 has 15 residues. CDR1 SGDLS and CDR2 YYNGEE come from the germline V gene. CDR3 loop: CASSVEASGIYEQYF. CDR3 DNA sequence: TGTGCCAGCAGCGTAGAGGCTAGCGGGATATACGAGCAGTACTTC.

V is TRBV5-6 and J is TRBJ2-1, with D unresolved. Germline V CDR1 and CDR2: SGHDT, YYEEEE. Trimming took 1 base from V and 2 from J, leaving 7 bases between them. CDR3 size: 14 residues. The CDR3 loop is CASSLFRTYNEQFF. The CDR3 bases are TGTGCCAGCAGCTTGTTCAGGACCTACAATGAGCAGTTCTTC. Variable domain in full (rest from reference TRBV5-6 and TRBJ2-1): DAGVTQSPTHLIKTRGQQVTLRCSPKSGHDTVSWYQQALGQGPQFIFQYYEEEERQRGNFPDRFSGHQFPNYSSELNVNALLLGDSALYLCASSLFRTYNEQFFGPGTRLTVL.

CDR3 in DNA: TGCGCCAGCAGTCAGGACCAAAAACAATTACCGGGACAGGTTAACACCGGGGAGCTGTTTTTT. This encodes CASSQDQKQLPGQVNTGELFF. The J gene is TRBJ2-2, the V gene TRBV23-1; 8 bases are a match to TRBD1. TRBV23-1 is designated an ORF whose function remains uncertain. There are 21 residues in the CDR3. V shed 3 bases and J 2 bases; nucleotides not matched to a gene: 20.

This chain joins TRBV9 and TRBJ2-7, with TRBD2 identical over 9 bases. Germline V gives CDR1 SGDLS, CDR2 YYNGEE. J was trimmed by 3 bases and V by 4 bases; bases with no gene match: 2. The CDR3 spans 13 residues. The CDR3 sequence: CASSPSGVYEQYF. The CDR3 bases are TGTGCCAGCAGCCCTAGCGGGGTCTACGAGCAGTACTTC.

The chain is built from TRBV6-5 and TRBJ2-6, with a tentative D call TRBD1 (5 bases). The CDR3 runs to 14 residues. Germline V gene data show CDR1 as MNHEY and CDR2 as SVGAGI. The V and J ends lost 7 bases and 2 bases respectively, with 9 bases between them. The CDR3 coding sequence is TGTGCCAGCACCTCAGGGACTGGGGCCAACGTCCTGACTTTC. Translation gives CASTSGTGANVLTF.

The chain is built from TRBV4-3 and TRBJ1-2; D remains unclear. CDR1 and CDR2 (germline): LGHNA, YSLEER. Trimming took off 0 bases at V and 6 bases at J, with 5 bases between the two ends. The CDR3 is made up of 12 amino acids. For the CDR3, the DNA is TGCGCCAGCAGCCAAGATACCAATGGCTACACCTTC. This gives the protein CASSQDTNGYTF.

The V and J genes are TRBV4-2 and TRBJ2-2; 10 bases agree with TRBD2. The CDR3 totals 16 residues. Per germline, CDR1 LGHNA and CDR2 YNFKEQ. Germline trimming cut 3 bases from V and 9 bases from J; bases unmatched to any gene: 10. The CDR3 coding sequence is TGTGCCAGCAGCCAGACCGAGCGGGGGGGCTTAAGGGAGCTGTTTTTT. This encodes CASSQTERGGLRELFF.

V gene TRBV28 combines with J gene TRBJ1-5; D not resolved. This CDR3 has 12 amino acids. Trimming left V 5 bases short and J 4 bases short, with 6 bases between. Germline CDR1 MDHEN, CDR2 SYDVKM. CDR3 DNA: TGTGCCAGCAGTGGATGGAATCAGCCCCAGCATTTT. It encodes CASSGWNQPQHF.